Following are 26 T cell receptor beta chains from one sample sequenced in a study of CD8 T cells in ankylosing spondylitis. TCRdb passed the 5' RACE reads through MiXCR, listing each CDR3 protein once. The table records approximately 200,000 distinct CDR3 sequences, approximately 12% of them present only once. The sample was blood, either unsorted or a sorted T cell fraction (not recorded which). These receptors were collected from a female donor with ankylosing spondylitis or in good health (not recorded which).

This clonotype was recorded a few times. V usage is TRBV7-2 and J usage is TRBJ2-7; 10 bases match TRBD1. CDR1 and CDR2 (germline): SGHTA, FQGNSA. This CDR3 is built from 15 residues. V was clipped by 3 bases and J by 3 bases; unmatched bases: 5. The chain's CDR3 is CASSLDRGKFYEQYF. The DNA for the CDR3 is TGTGCCAGCAGCTTGGACAGGGGGAAATTCTACGAGCAGTACTTC.

The table lists this clonotype with many counts. V usage is TRBV10-3 and J usage is TRBJ2-7, with 7 bases aligning to TRBD1. The CDR3 is 19 residues long. Germline loops: CDR1 ENHRY, CDR2 SYGVKD. V lost 0 bases, J lost 7 bases, and 21 bases stayed unmatched. In DNA, the CDR3 is TGTGCCATCAGTGAGTCAGTTAAGGGGGCCGCCGCTGTTGGCCTTGAGCAGTACTTC. Amino acids: CAISESVKGAAAVGLEQYF.

Ten or more counts support this clonotype. The rearrangement uses TRBV12-3 or TRBV12-4 and TRBJ1-2; TRBD1 matches 7 bases. With 6 bases clipped from V and 4 bases from J, the junction kept 8 bases outside the gene matches. The CDR3 runs to 14 residues. In DNA form, the CDR3 reads TGTGCCAGCAGGCATACGGGACAGCTCTATGGCTACACCTTC. Its translation: CASRHTGQLYGYTF.

For this clonotype: A much larger clone differs by one base, so this may be a read error. V usage is TRBV24-1 and J usage is TRBJ2-7; D is perhaps TRBD1 or TRBD2 (7 bases each). This CDR3 has 14 amino acids. Germline V gene lookup returns CDR1 KGHDR and CDR2 SFDVKD. The CDR3 DNA is TGTGCCCCCAGTGAGGGAGGGACAGTTTACGAGCAGTACTTC. Translation: CAPSEGGTVYEQYF.

This clonotype was picked up many times. V usage is TRBV7-3 and J usage is TRBJ2-1, with 7 bases aligning to TRBD2. CDR3 length: 16 residues. The germline gives CDR1 SGHTA, CDR2 FQGTGA. V trimming: 1 base; J trimming: 6 bases; junction bases outside the gene matches: 9. Written as DNA, the CDR3 is TGTGCCAGCAGCTTAAGTGCGGGAGCCCGTGGCAATGAGCAGTTCTTC. It is translated as CASSLSAGARGNEQFF.

Points on this clonotype: One junction end disagrees with the germline gene, perhaps due to a read error. The gene calls are TRBV20-1 and TRBJ2-1, with 8 positions matching TRBD2. This CDR3 has 16 residues. Germline V lookup: CDR1 DFQATT, CDR2 SNEGSKA (reference sequence). CDR3 nucleotide sequence: TGCTGTGCTAGACCTCTATCGCGGGAGGCCGGGTATGAGCAGTTCTTC. It yields the protein CCARPLSREAGYEQFF.

This clonotype came up many times. The chain joins TRBV5-1 to TRBJ1-4; 11 bases match TRBD1. With V trimmed by 4 bases and J by 1 base, 3 bases remained unmatched. Germline V gene sequence: CDR1 SGHRS, CDR2 YFSETQ. CDR3 length: 16 residues. As DNA, the CDR3 is TGCGCCAGCAGCATGGGACAGGGGGGAACTAATGAAAAACTGTTTTTT. Translating it yields CASSMGQGGTNEKLFF.

This clonotype has at least ten counts. This sequence joins TRBV20-1 and TRBJ1-1; possibly TRBD1 for D (5 bases). The CDR3 runs to 14 residues. V was clipped by 2 bases and J by 4 bases, with 14 bases between them. Germline V gene lookup returns CDR1 DFQATT and CDR2 SNEGSKA (reference sequence). The CDR3 region is CSARPTGGGTEAFF. The CDR3 DNA reads as TGCAGTGCTAGACCTACAGGAGGAGGCACTGAAGCTTTCTTT.

This rearrangement joins TRBV9 to TRBJ2-3, with TRBD2 identical over 7 bases. The junction had 11 bases not matched to a gene; V was cut back by 2 bases and J by 8 bases. The CDR3 has 15 residues. Germline CDR1 is SGDLS and CDR2 is YYNGEE. This CDR3 reads CASSVRDYSTFTQYF. CDR3 nucleotide sequence: TGTGCCAGCAGCGTTCGGGACTACTCCACTTTTACGCAGTATTTT.

This clonotype was counted many times. The V call is TRBV15, the J call TRBJ2-7; D is uncertain. Germline loops: CDR1 LNHNV, CDR2 YYDKDF (reference sequence). The V gene lost 1 base and the J gene lost 4 bases, with 2 bases spanning the gap. This CDR3 is built from 11 residues. The CDR3 sequence is CATSRGYEQYF. The CDR3 DNA reads TGTGCCACCAGCAGAGGATACGAGCAGTACTTC.

Notes on this clonotype: One end of the junction is discordant with germline, which a read error may explain. The chain is built from TRBV20-1 and TRBJ1-2; 9 nucleotides align to TRBD1. In germline, CDR1 is DFQATT, CDR2 SNEGSKA (reference sequence). The CDR3 sequence is 15 residues long. The CDR3 sequence is CSARDQQGAGYGHTF. The CDR3 coding sequence is TGCAGTGCTAGAGATCAACAGGGGGCTGGCTATGGCCACACCTTC.

This clonotype is labeled as medium-sized. V is TRBV10-3 and J is TRBJ1-5; unclear D gene. The CDR3 covers 16 residues. The germline CDR1 and CDR2 sequences are ENHRY and SYGVKD. The V end was cut by 0 bases, the J end by 2 bases, with 11 bases between. The CDR3 nucleotides are TGTGCCATCAGTGAGTCTAGGATGGAGGGCAATCAGCCCCAGCATTTT. This sequence encodes CAISESRMEGNQPQHF.

This clonotype was detected many times. This chain connects TRBV5-1 to TRBJ2-1, with 9 bases aligning to TRBD2. This CDR3 region has 14 residues. CDR1 is SGHRS and CDR2 is YFSETQ in the germline V gene. Losses at the gene ends were 2 bases for V and 7 bases for J; bases not matched to a gene: 4. The CDR3 is CASSFSGSWNEQFF. The CDR3 coding sequence is TGCGCCAGCAGCTTTAGCGGGAGTTGGAATGAGCAGTTCTTC.

This clonotype appeared many times. The V and J genes are TRBV6-1 and TRBJ2-6; 9 bases map to TRBD1. The germline V gene has CDR1 MNHNS and CDR2 SASEGT. V was clipped by 6 bases and J by 18 bases; unmatched bases: 18. The CDR3 is 15 amino acids. DNA for the CDR3: TGTGCCAGCAGACAATCGACAGGGGGACAGTTTGTGGCGACTTTC. Its translation is CASRQSTGGQFVATF.

This clonotype was counted only a few times. The chain is built from TRBV20-1 and TRBJ2-1, with no clear D. The CDR3 spans 13 residues. The germline CDR1 and CDR2 sequences are DFQATT and SNEGSKA (reference sequence). With 5 bases removed from V and 0 bases from J, the gap between germline ends came to 8 bases. CDR3 bases: TGCAGTGCTGGCGAGAGCTCCTACAATGAGCAGTTCTTC. It encodes CSAGESSYNEQFF.

This clonotype was recorded many times. V usage is TRBV14 and J usage is TRBJ1-4; D remains ambiguous. The CDR3 extends over 16 amino acids. V dropped 0 bases and J dropped 8 bases, with 16 bases sitting between them. Germline V gene sequence: CDR1 SGHDN, CDR2 FVKESK. In DNA form, the CDR3 reads TGTGCCAGCAGCCAAGAAAACGTGAGGCTCAGGGAAAAACTGTTTTTT. Translation: CASSQENVRLREKLFF.

CDR3 sequence: CASSETGTSGTYEQYF. CDR3 coding DNA: TGTGCCAGCAGTGAAACCGGGACTAGCGGAACCTACGAGCAGTACTTC. The chain joins TRBV6-1 to TRBJ2-7; TRBD2 agrees at 11 bases. The germline CDR1 and CDR2 sequences are MNHNS and SASEGT. This CDR3 has 16 amino acids. The junction had 5 bases not matched to a gene; V was cut back by 2 bases and J by 2 bases.

This clonotype was detected many times. V gene TRBV3-1 combines with J gene TRBJ2-2; no reliable D call. Trimming took off 1 base at V and 4 bases at J, with 13 bases between the two ends. CDR1 is LGHDT, CDR2 YNNKEL, per germline (reference sequence). The CDR3 consists of 16 residues. DNA of the CDR3: TGTGCCAGCAGCCAAGCTAAGACGGATTTCACCGGGGAGCTGTTTTTT. Its protein is CASSQAKTDFTGELFF.

This clonotype was seen many times. V usage is TRBV20-1 and J usage is TRBJ2-1; 9 bases fit TRBD2. The CDR3 runs 14 residues. Germline V gene data show CDR1 as DFQATT and CDR2 as SNEGSKA (reference sequence). J was trimmed by 6 bases and V by 3 bases; bases with no gene match: 6. The CDR3 region has the DNA TGCAGTGCTAGGTTAGCGGGAGCTGGCAATGAGCAGTTCTTC. Translating it yields CSARLAGAGNEQFF.

This clonotype was recorded many times. This sequence joins TRBV12-3 or TRBV12-4 and TRBJ1-4; D not resolved. The CDR3 runs 13 residues. V was cut by 2 bases and J by 13 bases, with 14 bases left in between. The CDR3 protein is CASSLTGVEGLFF. The DNA of the CDR3 is TGTGCCAGCAGTTTAACGGGCGTCGAGGGACTGTTTTTT.

This clonotype was observed a handful of times. The genes are TRBV11-3 and TRBJ2-3, with D unresolved. CDR1 and CDR2 (germline): SGHNT, YENEEA. Trimming took 0 bases from V and 2 from J, leaving 9 bases between them. The CDR3 consists of 15 residues. CDR3 sequence: CASSLDWRNTDTQYF. CDR3 sequence (DNA): TGTGCCAGCAGCTTAGACTGGCGGAACACAGATACGCAGTATTTT.

This clonotype was seen repeatedly, ten times or more. V is TRBV5-1 and J is TRBJ2-1; 11 bases align to TRBD2. Trimming cost V 6 bases and J 3 bases; bases outside gene matches: 5. The CDR3 is 15 amino acids. CDR1 is SGHRS and CDR2 is YFSETQ in the germline V gene. DNA of the CDR3: TGCGCCAGCACCTCCGGGACTAGCGGCTACAATGAGCAGTTCTTC. This codes for CASTSGTSGYNEQFF.

This clonotype has ten or more counts. The genes are TRBV7-3 and TRBJ2-3; D is uncertain. V was shortened by 2 bases and J by 4 bases, with 13 bases between the two germline ends. Looked up from germline, CDR1 is SGHTA and CDR2 is FQGTGA. The CDR3 has 15 amino acids. The CDR3 region has the DNA TGTGCCAGCAGCTTAGGGTTCAGTTACTCAGATACGCAGTATTTT. It encodes CASSLGFSYSDTQYF.

The gene calls are TRBV20-1 and TRBJ2-7; D is possibly TRBD2 (6 bases). CDR1 is DFQATT, CDR2 SNEGSKA, per germline (reference sequence). V was clipped by 1 base and J by 2 bases, with 18 bases between them. This CDR3 spans 16 amino acids. The CDR3 DNA reads TGCAGTGCTAGAGCTGGGAGAGCGGGTGTGGCCTACGAGCAGTACTTC. Translated: CSARAGRAGVAYEQYF.

The rearrangement links TRBV27 to TRBJ1-1, with D possibly being TRBD1 (6 bases). There are 16 residues in the CDR3. Trimming removed 3 bases from V and 8 bases from J, with 22 bases in between. Germline V CDR1 and CDR2: MNHEY, SMNVEV (reference sequence). The CDR3: CASSFGGPPDRTEAFF. The DNA of the CDR3 is TGTGCCAGCAGTTTCGGGGGCCCCCCGGACAGAACGGAAGCTTTCTTT.

There are a few counts of this clonotype. The chain is built from TRBV5-1 and TRBJ2-2; 7 nucleotides match TRBD2. The V gene end was trimmed by 4 bases and the J gene end by 7 bases; junction bases not matched to a gene: 10. The CDR3 totals 15 residues. Germline loops: CDR1 SGHRS, CDR2 YFSETQ. The CDR3 reads CASSPLAGADGELFF. The DNA of the CDR3 is TGCGCCAGCAGCCCCCTGGCGGGAGCGGACGGGGAGCTGTTTTTT.